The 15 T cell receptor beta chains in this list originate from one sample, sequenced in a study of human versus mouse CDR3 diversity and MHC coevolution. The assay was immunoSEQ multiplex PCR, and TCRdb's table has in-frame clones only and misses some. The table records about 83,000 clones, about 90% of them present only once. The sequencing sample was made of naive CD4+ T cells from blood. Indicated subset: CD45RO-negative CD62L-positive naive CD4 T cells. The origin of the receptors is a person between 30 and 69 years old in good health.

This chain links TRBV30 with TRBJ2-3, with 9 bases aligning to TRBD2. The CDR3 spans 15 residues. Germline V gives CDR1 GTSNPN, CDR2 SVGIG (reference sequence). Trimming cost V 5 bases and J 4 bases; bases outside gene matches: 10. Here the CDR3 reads CAWGPGTSRADTQYF. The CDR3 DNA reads TGTGCCTGGGGACCCGGGACTAGCCGGGCAGATACGCAGTATTTT. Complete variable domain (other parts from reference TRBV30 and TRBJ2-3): SQTIHQWPATLVQPVGSPLSLECTVEGTSNPNLYWYRQAAGRGLQLLFYSVGIGQISSEVPQNLSASRPQDRQFILSSKKLLLSDSGFYLCAWGPGTSRADTQYFGPGTRLTVL.

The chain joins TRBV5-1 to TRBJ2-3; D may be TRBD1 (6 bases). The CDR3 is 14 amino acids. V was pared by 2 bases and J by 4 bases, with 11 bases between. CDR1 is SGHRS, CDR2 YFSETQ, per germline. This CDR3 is CASSFQGLADTQYF. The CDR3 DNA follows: TGCGCCAGCAGCTTTCAGGGGCTGGCAGATACGCAGTATTTT.

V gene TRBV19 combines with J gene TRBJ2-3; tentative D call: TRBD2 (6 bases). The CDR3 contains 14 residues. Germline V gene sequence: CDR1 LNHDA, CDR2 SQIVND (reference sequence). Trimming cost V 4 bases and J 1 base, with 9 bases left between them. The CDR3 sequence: CASSRLEGTDTQYF. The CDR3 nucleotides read TGTGCCAGTAGTAGACTAGAAGGCACAGATACGCAGTATTTT.

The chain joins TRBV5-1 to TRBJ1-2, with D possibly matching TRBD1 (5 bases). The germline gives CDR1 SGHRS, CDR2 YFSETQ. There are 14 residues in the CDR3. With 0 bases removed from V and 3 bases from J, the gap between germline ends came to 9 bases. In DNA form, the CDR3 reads TGCGCCAGCAGCTTGGTAGGGGCGGACTATGGCTACACCTTC. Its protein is CASSLVGADYGYTF.

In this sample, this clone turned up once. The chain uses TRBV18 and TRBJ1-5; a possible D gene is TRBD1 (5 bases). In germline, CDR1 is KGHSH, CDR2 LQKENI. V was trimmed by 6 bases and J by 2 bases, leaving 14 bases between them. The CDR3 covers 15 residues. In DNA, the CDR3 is TGTGCCAGCTCGATAAGGGGAACTCGCAATCAGCCCCAGCATTTT. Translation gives CASSIRGTRNQPQHF.

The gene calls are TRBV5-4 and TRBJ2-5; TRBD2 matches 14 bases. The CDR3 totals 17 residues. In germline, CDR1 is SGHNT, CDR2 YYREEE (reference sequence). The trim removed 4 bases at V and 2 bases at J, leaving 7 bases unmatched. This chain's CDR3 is CASSAPGLAGVQETQYF. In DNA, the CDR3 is TGTGCCAGCAGCGCCCCGGGACTAGCGGGGGTACAAGAGACCCAGTACTTC.

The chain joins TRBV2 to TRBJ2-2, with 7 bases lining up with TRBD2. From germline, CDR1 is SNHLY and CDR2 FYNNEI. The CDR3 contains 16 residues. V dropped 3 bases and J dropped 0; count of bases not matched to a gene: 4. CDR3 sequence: CASSDPGGSNTGELFF. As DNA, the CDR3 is TGTGCCAGCAGTGATCCGGGGGGATCGAACACCGGGGAGCTGTTTTTT. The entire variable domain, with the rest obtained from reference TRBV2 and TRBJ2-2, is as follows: EPEVTQTPSHQVTQMGQEVILRCVPISNHLYFYWYRQILGQKVEFLVSFYNNEISEKSEIFDDQFSVERPDGSNFTLKIRSTKLEDSAMYFCASSDPGGSNTGELFFGEGSRLTVL.

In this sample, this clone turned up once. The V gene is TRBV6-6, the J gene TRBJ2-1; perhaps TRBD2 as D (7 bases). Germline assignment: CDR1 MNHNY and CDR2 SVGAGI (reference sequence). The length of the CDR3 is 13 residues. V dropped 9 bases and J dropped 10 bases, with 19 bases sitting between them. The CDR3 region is CASSPGGGREQFF. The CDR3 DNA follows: TGTGCCAGTTCCCCGGGCGGGGGCCGCGAGCAGTTCTTC.

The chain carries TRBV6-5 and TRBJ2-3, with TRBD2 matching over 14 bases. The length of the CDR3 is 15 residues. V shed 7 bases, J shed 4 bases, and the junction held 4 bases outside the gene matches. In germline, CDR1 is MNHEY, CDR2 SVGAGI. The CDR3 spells CASTRLAGGADTQYF. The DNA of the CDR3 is TGTGCCAGCACCAGACTAGCGGGAGGGGCAGATACGCAGTATTTT.

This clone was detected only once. The CDR3 loop reads CASRATGAGNTIYF. CDR3 sequence (DNA): TGTGCCAGCAGGGCGACAGGGGCTGGAAACACCATATATTTT. The J gene is TRBJ1-3, the V gene TRBV6-1, with 8 bases identical to TRBD1. This CDR3 has 14 amino acids. Germline V CDR1 and CDR2: MNHNS, SASEGT. V was clipped by 6 bases and J by 2 bases; unmatched bases: 3.

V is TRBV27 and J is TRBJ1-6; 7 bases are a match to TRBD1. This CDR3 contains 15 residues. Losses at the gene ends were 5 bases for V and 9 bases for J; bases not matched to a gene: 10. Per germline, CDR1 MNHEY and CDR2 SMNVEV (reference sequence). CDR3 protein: CASSPLLTGPSPLHF. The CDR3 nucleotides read TGTGCCAGCAGTCCCCTCCTGACAGGGCCTTCACCCCTCCACTTT.

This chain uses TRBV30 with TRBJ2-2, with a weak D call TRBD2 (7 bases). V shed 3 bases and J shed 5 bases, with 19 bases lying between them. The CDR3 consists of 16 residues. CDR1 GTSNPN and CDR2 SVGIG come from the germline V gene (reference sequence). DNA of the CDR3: TGTGCCTGGAGGGGGGGGGCGACCTTGCGTACCGGGGAGCTGTTTTTT. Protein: CAWRGGATLRTGELFF.

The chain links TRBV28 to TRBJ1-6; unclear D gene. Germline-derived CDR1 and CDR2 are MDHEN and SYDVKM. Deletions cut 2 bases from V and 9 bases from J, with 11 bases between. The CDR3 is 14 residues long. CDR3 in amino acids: CASSLSSLSSPLHF. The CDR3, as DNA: TGTGCCAGCAGTTTAAGTTCCCTAAGTTCACCCCTCCACTTT. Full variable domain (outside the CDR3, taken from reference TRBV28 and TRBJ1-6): DVKVTQSSRYLVKRTGEKVFLECVQDMDHENMFWYRQDPGLGLRLIYFSYDVKMKEKGDIPEGYSVSREKKERFSLILESASTNQTSMYLCASSLSSLSSPLHFGNGTRLTVT.

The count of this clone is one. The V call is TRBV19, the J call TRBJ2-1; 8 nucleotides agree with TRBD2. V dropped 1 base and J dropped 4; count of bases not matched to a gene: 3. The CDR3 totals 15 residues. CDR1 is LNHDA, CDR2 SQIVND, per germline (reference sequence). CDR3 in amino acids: CASSIGASGYNEQFF. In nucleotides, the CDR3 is TGTGCCAGTAGTATAGGGGCTAGCGGGTACAATGAGCAGTTCTTC.

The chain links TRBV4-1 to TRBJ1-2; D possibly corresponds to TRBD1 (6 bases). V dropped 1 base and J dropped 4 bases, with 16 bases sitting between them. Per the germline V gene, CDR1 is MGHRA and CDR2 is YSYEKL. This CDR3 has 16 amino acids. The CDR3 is CASSQGPEGEVYGYTF. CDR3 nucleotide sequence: TGCGCCAGCAGCCAAGGACCCGAGGGGGAAGTCTATGGCTACACCTTC.